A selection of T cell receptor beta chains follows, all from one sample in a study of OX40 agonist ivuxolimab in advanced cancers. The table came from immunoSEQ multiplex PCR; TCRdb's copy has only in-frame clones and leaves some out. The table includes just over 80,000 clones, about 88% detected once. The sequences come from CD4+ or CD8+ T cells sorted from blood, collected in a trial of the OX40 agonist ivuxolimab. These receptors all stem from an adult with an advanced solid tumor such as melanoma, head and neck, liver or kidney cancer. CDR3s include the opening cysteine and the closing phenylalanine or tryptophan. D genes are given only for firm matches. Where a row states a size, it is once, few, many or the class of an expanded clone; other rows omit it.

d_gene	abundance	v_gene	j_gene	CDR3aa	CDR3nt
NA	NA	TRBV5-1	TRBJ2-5	CASSSSGFQETQYF	TGCGCCAGCAGCTCGTCGGGATTCCAAGAGACCCAGTACTTC
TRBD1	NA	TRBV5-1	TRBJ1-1	CASNTGATEAFF	TGCGCCAGTAATACAGGGGCGACTGAAGCTTTCTTT
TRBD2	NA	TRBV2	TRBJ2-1	CASSGTSGVYNEQFF	TGTGCCAGCAGTGGCACTAGCGGGGTTTACAATGAGCAGTTCTTC
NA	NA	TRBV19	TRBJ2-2	CASSMKGQNTGELFF	TGTGCCAGTAGTATGAAGGGACAGAACACCGGGGAGCTGTTTTTT
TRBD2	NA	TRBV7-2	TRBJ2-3	CASSLHSGGSTDTQYF	TGTGCCAGCAGCTTACATAGCGGGGGGAGCACAGATACGCAGTATTTT
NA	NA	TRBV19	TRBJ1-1	CASSFLTGYVSTEAFF	TGTGCCAGTAGTTTCCTTACAGGGTACGTGAGCACTGAAGCTTTCTTT
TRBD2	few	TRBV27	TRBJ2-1	CASAGTSGASYNEQFF	TGTGCCAGCGCCGGGACTAGCGGGGCCTCCTACAATGAGCAGTTCTTC
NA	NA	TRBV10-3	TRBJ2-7	CAISGVTHEQYF	TGTGCCATCAGTGGAGTTACACACGAGCAGTACTTC
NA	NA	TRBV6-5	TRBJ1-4	CASSLDSENEKLFF	TGTGCCAGCAGCCTAGACAGTGAGAATGAAAAACTGTTTTTT
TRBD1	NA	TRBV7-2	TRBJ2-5	CASSLVRGRGRGETQYF	TGTGCCAGCAGCTTAGTGAGGGGCAGGGGGCGCGGAGAGACCCAGTACTTC
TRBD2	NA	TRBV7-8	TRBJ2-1	CASSLVILAGGYNEQFF	TGTGCCAGCAGCTTAGTTATCCTAGCGGGGGGTTACAATGAGCAGTTCTTC
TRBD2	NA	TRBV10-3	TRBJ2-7	CAIQRDISYEQYF	TGTGCCATCCAGCGGGATATATCCTACGAGCAGTACTTC
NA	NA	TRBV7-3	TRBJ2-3	CASSVSGTERDTQYF	TGTGCCAGCAGTGTTAGCGGGACAGAGAGAGATACGCAGTATTTT
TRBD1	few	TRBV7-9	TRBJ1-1	CASSSGDSRNTEAFF	TGTGCCAGCAGCTCCGGGGACAGCCGGAACACTGAAGCTTTCTTT
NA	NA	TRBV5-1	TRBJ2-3	CASRTPSADTQYF	TGCGCCAGCAGGACACCTAGCGCAGATACGCAGTATTTT
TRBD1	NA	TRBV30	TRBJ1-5	CAWSETEKTGAQPQHF	TGTGCCTGGAGCGAAACTGAAAAAACAGGGGCTCAGCCCCAGCATTTT
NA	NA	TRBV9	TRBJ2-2	CASSLERMNTGELFF	TGTGCCAGCAGCCTTGAGCGGATGAACACCGGGGAGCTGTTTTTT
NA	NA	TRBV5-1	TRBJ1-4	CASSLGPGGADNEKLFF	TGCGCCAGCAGCTTGGGCCCTGGGGGCGCCGACAATGAAAAACTGTTTTTT
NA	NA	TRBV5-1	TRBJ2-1	CASSLTGSYNEQFF	TGCGCCAGCAGCTTGACCGGGAGCTACAATGAGCAGTTCTTC
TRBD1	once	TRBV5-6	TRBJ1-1	CASSLRTGTAFF	TGTGCCAGCAGCTTGAGGACAGGGACAGCTTTCTTT
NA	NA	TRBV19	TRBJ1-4	CASSININEKLFF	TGTGCCAGTAGTATCAACATCAATGAAAAACTGTTTTTT
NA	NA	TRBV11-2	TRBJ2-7	CASSLSNYEQYF	TGTGCCAGCAGCTTGTCAAACTACGAGCAGTACTTC
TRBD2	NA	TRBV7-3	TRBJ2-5	CASSSTPGLAGVLETQYF	TGTGCCAGCAGCTCCACTCCGGGACTAGCGGGAGTATTAGAGACCCAGTACTTC
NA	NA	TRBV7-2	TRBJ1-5	CASSQYGEPQHF	TGTGCCAGCAGCCAATACGGGGAGCCCCAGCATTTT
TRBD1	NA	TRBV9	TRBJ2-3	CASSVVSGQAGTQYF	TGTGCCAGCAGCGTAGTATCAGGACAGGCAGGTACGCAGTATTTT
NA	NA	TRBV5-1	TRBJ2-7	CASSLSVLTSYEQYF	TGCGCCAGCAGCCTATCGGTCCTCACTTCCTACGAGCAGTACTTC
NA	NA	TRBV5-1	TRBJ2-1	CASSLGSYNEQFF	TGCGCCAGCAGCCTCGGGTCCTACAATGAGCAGTTCTTC
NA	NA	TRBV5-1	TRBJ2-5	CASSLYRLLEAETQYF	TGCGCCAGCAGCTTGTACCGTCTCCTGGAGGCAGAGACCCAGTACTTC
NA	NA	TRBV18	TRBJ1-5	CASSPGASNQPQHF	TGTGCCAGCTCACCAGGGGCGAGCAATCAGCCCCAGCATTTT
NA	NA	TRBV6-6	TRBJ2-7	CASSYDFADTYEQYF	TGTGCCAGCAGTTACGACTTTGCAGACACCTACGAGCAGTACTTC
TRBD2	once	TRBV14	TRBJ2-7	CASSQAGGSLEQYF	TGTGCCAGCAGCCAAGCCGGGGGGTCTCTCGAGCAGTACTTC
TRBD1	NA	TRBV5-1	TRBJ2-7	CASSMGQVSYEQYF	TGCGCCAGCAGCATGGGACAGGTGAGCTACGAGCAGTACTTC
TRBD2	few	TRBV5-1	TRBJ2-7	CASRPGTSETYEQYF	TGCGCCAGCAGGCCCGGGACTAGTGAAACCTACGAGCAGTACTTC
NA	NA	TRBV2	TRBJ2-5	CASSARGLNQETQYF	TGTGCCAGCAGTGCTCGGGGGCTGAACCAAGAGACCCAGTACTTC
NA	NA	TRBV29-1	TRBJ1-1	CSAQAGFSVTEAFF	TGCAGCGCCCAGGCGGGGTTCTCAGTCACTGAAGCTTTCTTT
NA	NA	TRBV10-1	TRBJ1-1	CASKGRNTEAFF	TGCGCCAGCAAGGGCCGAAACACTGAAGCTTTCTTT
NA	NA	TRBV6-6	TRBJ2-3	CASSYLSDTQYF	TGTGCCAGCAGTTACCTCTCAGATACGCAGTATTTT
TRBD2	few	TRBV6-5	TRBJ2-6	CASRVRGAGANVLTF	TGTGCCAGCAGGGTCCGGGGGGCTGGGGCCAACGTCCTGACTTTC
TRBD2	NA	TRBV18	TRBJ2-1	CASSRPSGRALNEQFF	TGTGCCAGCTCACGTCCTAGCGGGAGGGCCCTCAATGAGCAGTTCTTC
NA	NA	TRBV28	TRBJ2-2	CASSLSSLTGELFF	TGTGCCAGCAGTTTATCGAGTTTGACCGGGGAGCTGTTTTTT
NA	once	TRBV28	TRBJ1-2	CASSSDYGYTF	TGTGCCAGCAGTTCGGACTATGGCTACACCTTC
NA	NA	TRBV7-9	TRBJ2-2	CASSPRWDGTGELFF	TGTGCCAGCAGCCCCAGGTGGGATGGCACCGGGGAGCTGTTTTTT
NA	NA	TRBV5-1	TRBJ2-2	CASSLRDGGNTGELFF	TGCGCCAGCAGCTTGCGAGACGGGGGGAACACCGGGGAGCTGTTTTTT
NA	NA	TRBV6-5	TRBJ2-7	CASRSQGSYEQYF	TGTGCCAGCAGATCCCAGGGGAGCTACGAGCAGTACTTC
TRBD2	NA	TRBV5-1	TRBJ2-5	CASRPSGSQGETQYF	TGCGCCAGCAGGCCTAGCGGGAGTCAGGGAGAGACCCAGTACTTC
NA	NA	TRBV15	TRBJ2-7	CATSRDIAWGDEQYF	TGTGCCACCAGCAGAGATATCGCATGGGGGGACGAGCAGTACTTC
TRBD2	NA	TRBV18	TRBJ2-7	CASSPPSGRAGEQYF	TGTGCCAGCTCACCACCGAGCGGGAGGGCGGGAGAGCAGTACTTC
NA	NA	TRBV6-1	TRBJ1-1	CASRDRWNTEAFF	TGTGCCAGCCGGGACCGCTGGAACACTGAAGCTTTCTTT
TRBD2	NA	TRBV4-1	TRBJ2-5	CASSHSPGLAQETQYF	TGCGCCAGCAGCCATTCACCGGGACTAGCCCAAGAGACCCAGTACTTC
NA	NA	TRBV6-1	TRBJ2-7	CASSLFYEQYF	TGTGCCAGCAGTTTGTTTTACGAGCAGTACTTC
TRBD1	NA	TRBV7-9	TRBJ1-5	CASSLAGTGGRGQPQHF	TGTGCCAGCAGCTTAGCGGGAACAGGGGGCCGGGGTCAGCCCCAGCATTTT
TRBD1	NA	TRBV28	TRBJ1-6	CASSSRLGTGRSPLHF	TGTGCCAGCAGTTCACGACTTGGGACAGGGAGATCACCCCTCCACTTT
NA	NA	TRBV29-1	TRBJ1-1	CSACWGTNTEAFF	TGCAGCGCGTGCTGGGGGACGAACACTGAAGCTTTCTTT
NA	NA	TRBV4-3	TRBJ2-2	CASSHFSGLATGELFF	TGCGCCAGCAGCCACTTTTCCGGGCTAGCCACCGGGGAGCTGTTTTTT
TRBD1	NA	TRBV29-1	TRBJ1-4	CSVRTGGEKLFF	TGCAGCGTTCGGACAGGGGGTGAAAAACTGTTTTTT
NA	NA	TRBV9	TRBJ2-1	CASSTTLAPGEQFF	TGTGCCAGCAGCACCACTCTAGCCCCCGGTGAGCAGTTCTTC
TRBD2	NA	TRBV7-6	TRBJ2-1	CASSLVAGGVYNEQFF	TGTGCCAGCAGCCTCGTAGCGGGAGGCGTGTACAATGAGCAGTTCTTC